The 27 T cell receptor beta chains below come from one sample, sequenced in a study of blood T cell repertoires in COVID-19. Profiling relied on immunoSEQ multiplex PCR, and the TCRdb table lists in-frame clones only, not all of them. The sample records some 150,000 clones, 85% to 90% being singletons. The specimen sequenced was peripheral blood. These TCRs come from a woman older than 75 in a cohort sampled during active or convalescent COVID-19.

This clone was seen once. The CDR3 coding sequence is TGTGCCAGCAGCTCAGCACGGACAGGGGGCTACAATCAGCCCCAGCATTTT. It codes for CASSSARTGGYNQPQHF. V is TRBV5-6 and J is TRBJ1-5, with 11 bases identical to TRBD1. There are 17 residues in the CDR3. Trimming removed 3 bases from V and 3 bases from J; junction bases left unmatched: 8. Germline V gene sequence: CDR1 SGHDT, CDR2 YYEEEE.

This CDR3 reads CAWSRPGFSYEQYF. The CDR3 DNA is TGTGCCTGGAGTCGGCCAGGGTTTTCCTACGAGCAGTACTTC. The V and J genes are TRBV30 and TRBJ2-7, with a possible D match to TRBD1 (5 bases). Trimming pared 2 bases from V and 1 base from J, leaving 12 bases between. The CDR3 is made up of 14 amino acids. In germline, CDR1 is GTSNPN, CDR2 SVGIG (reference sequence).

The V gene is TRBV21-1, the J gene TRBJ1-3. TRBV21-1 is listed as a pseudogene. This CDR3 spans 13 amino acids. The chain's CDR3 is CASDEGSGNTIYF. The CDR3 nucleotides are TGTGCCAGCGATGAGGGCTCTGGAAACACCATATATTTT.

The chain combines TRBV10-3 with TRBJ1-2; TRBD1 matches at 8 bases. The V segment lost 6 bases and the J segment 6 bases; nucleotides outside the gene matches: 9. The CDR3 spans 14 residues. CDR1 is ENHRY, CDR2 SYGVKD, per germline. The DNA of the CDR3 is TGTGCCATCAGCTTGCAGGGGGCGAGGGATGGCTACACCTTC. Protein sequence: CAISLQGARDGYTF.

V gene TRBV24-1 combines with J gene TRBJ2-3, with 11 bases that match TRBD1. CDR3 length: 16 residues. Germline CDR1 and CDR2: KGHDR and SFDVKD. Losses at the gene ends were 4 bases for V and 6 bases for J; bases not matched to a gene: 8. The CDR3 sequence: CATSERRTGGADTQYF. The CDR3, as DNA: TGTGCCACCAGTGAAAGAAGGACAGGGGGCGCGGATACGCAGTATTTT.

This clone was picked up one time. The chain combines TRBV9 with TRBJ1-4, with TRBD1 as a possible D gene (6 bases). This CDR3 has 19 amino acids. The V end lost 0 bases, the J end lost 3 bases, and 21 bases lay between the germline ends. Germline V gives CDR1 SGDLS, CDR2 YYNGEE. The CDR3 sequence is CASSVGIARGDRSNEKLFF. The CDR3 DNA reads TGTGCCAGCAGCGTAGGAATAGCTCGTGGAGACAGGTCTAATGAAAAACTGTTTTTT.

This chain joins TRBV9 and TRBJ2-2, with a weak D call TRBD1 (6 bases). There are 15 residues in the CDR3. Looked up from germline, CDR1 is SGDLS and CDR2 is YYNGEE. Trimming took off 3 bases at V and 2 bases at J, with 11 bases between the two ends. The CDR3 is CASSGNRANTGELFF. DNA for the CDR3: TGTGCCAGCAGCGGGAACAGGGCAAACACCGGGGAGCTGTTTTTT.

With respect to this clone: One junction end disagrees with the germline gene, perhaps due to a read error. The rearrangement links TRBV6-4 to TRBJ2-1; D tentatively fits TRBD1 or TRBD2 (5 bases each). Germline values: CDR1 MRHNA, CDR2 SNTAGT. This CDR3 comprises 12 residues. The CDR3 DNA is TGTGCCAGCAGAGACTATAGGGGTGAGCAGTTCTTC. Encoded protein: CASRDYRGEQFF.

The genes are TRBV11-2 and TRBJ1-5, with D unclear. The V and J ends lost 1 base and 4 bases respectively, with 11 bases between them. The CDR3 loop spans 15 amino acids. Germline CDR1 and CDR2: SGHAT and FQNNGV. CDR3 DNA: TGTGCCAGCAGCTTAGGGCCCCAGATTAATCAGCCCCAGCATTTT. Translation gives CASSLGPQINQPQHF.

The genes are TRBV11-3 and TRBJ1-1; the match to TRBD1 covers 7 bases. V trimming: 5 bases; J trimming: 9 bases; junction bases outside the gene matches: 12. CDR1 is SGHNT and CDR2 is YENEEA in the germline V gene. The CDR3 loop spans 14 amino acids. CDR3 nucleotides: TGTGCCAGCAGCAGACTTCAACAGGGGCCCAAAGCTTTCTTT. This sequence encodes CASSRLQQGPKAFF.

V and J are TRBV24-1 and TRBJ1-2; D not certain. V was clipped by 3 bases and J by 7 bases, with 17 bases between them. The germline gives CDR1 KGHDR, CDR2 SFDVKD. This CDR3 has 15 residues. The CDR3: CATSDAPAESGGYTF. As DNA, the CDR3 is TGTGCCACCAGTGATGCCCCGGCGGAGTCGGGTGGCTACACCTTC.

V gene TRBV6-1 combines with J gene TRBJ1-1, with D possibly TRBD1 on 5 matching bases. Trimming stripped 2 bases from V and 11 bases from J, with 18 bases between. CDR1 and CDR2 (germline): MNHNS, SASEGT. This CDR3 comprises 14 residues. This CDR3 reads CASSEIWGRERAFF. In DNA form, the CDR3 reads TGTGCCAGCAGTGAAATATGGGGCAGGGAAAGGGCTTTCTTT.

V is TRBV19 and J is TRBJ1-6, with D unresolved. This CDR3 is 16 amino acids long. Per the germline V gene, CDR1 is LNHDA and CDR2 is SQIVND (reference sequence). V lost 1 base and J lost 10, with 17 bases in between. CDR3 amino acids: CASSIGGHRAASPLHF. CDR3 nucleotide sequence: TGTGCCAGTAGTATAGGAGGCCACCGCGCGGCCTCACCCCTCCACTTT.

The gene calls are TRBV4-2 and TRBJ2-5, with a tentative D call TRBD1 (5 bases). V was clipped by 0 bases and J by 4 bases, with 12 bases between them. Germline CDR1 and CDR2: LGHNA and YNFKEQ. This CDR3 region has 15 residues. As DNA, the CDR3 is TGTGCCAGCAGCCAAGATGTAGGGGTTCTAGAGACCCAGTACTTC. This codes for CASSQDVGVLETQYF.

This chain links TRBV3-1 (or the pseudogene TRBV3-2) with TRBJ2-5, with TRBD2 matching 12 bases. V dropped 1 base and J dropped 4; count of bases not matched to a gene: 7. Germline V lookup: CDR1 LGHDT, CDR2 YNNKEL (reference sequence). The CDR3 length is 17 residues. The CDR3 region is CASSQALAGGVRETQYF. For the CDR3, the DNA is TGTGCCAGCAGCCAAGCCCTAGCGGGGGGGGTCCGAGAGACCCAGTACTTC.

The chain joins TRBV15 to TRBJ1-5; TRBD1 is a possible D gene (6 bases). The CDR3 runs to 13 residues. Trimming took off 6 bases at V and 2 bases at J, with 8 bases between the two ends. Germline values: CDR1 LNHNV, CDR2 YYDKDF (reference sequence). In DNA form, the CDR3 reads TGTGCCACCAGGACAGGCCGCAATCAGCCCCAGCATTTT. It is translated as CATRTGRNQPQHF.

The rearrangement uses TRBV5-8 and TRBJ2-3; 10 bases align to TRBD1. J lost 5 bases, V lost 4 bases, and 4 bases had no gene match. Germline CDR1 and CDR2: SGHTS and YDEGEE. The CDR3 loop spans 14 amino acids. Here the CDR3 reads CASSHRDRGDTQYF. CDR3 sequence (DNA): TGTGCCAGCAGCCACCGGGACAGGGGAGATACGCAGTATTTT.

The chain joins TRBV19 to TRBJ1-2; D remains unclear. The ends were cut back, 2 bases at V and 8 bases at J, with 9 bases in the middle. The CDR3 contains 12 residues. The germline V gene has CDR1 LNHDA and CDR2 SQIVND (reference sequence). The CDR3 bases are TGTGCCAGTAGTATACCGAGGAGCGGCTACACCTTC. The encoded protein is CASSIPRSGYTF. The entire variable domain, with the rest obtained from reference TRBV19 and TRBJ1-2, is as follows: DGGITQSPKYLFRKEGQNVTLSCEQNLNHDAMYWYRQDPGQGLRLIYYSQIVNDFQKGDIAEGYSVSREKKESFPLTVTSAQKNPTAFYLCASSIPRSGYTFGSGTRLTVV.

J is TRBJ1-1 and V is TRBV10-3; 7 bases align to TRBD1. Germline-derived CDR1 and CDR2 are ENHRY and SYGVKD. Trimming at V came to 5 bases and at J to 3 bases, leaving 6 bases not matched to a gene. This CDR3 region has 14 residues. CDR3 residues: CAISRQGLDTEAFF. The CDR3 DNA reads TGTGCCATCAGTAGACAGGGACTAGACACTGAAGCTTTCTTT.

In DNA form, the CDR3 reads TGTGCCAGCTCAGACCAGGGAGGTGGCACCGGGGAGCTGTTTTTT. The encoded protein is CASSDQGGGTGELFF. The chain has TRBV18 and TRBJ2-2; tentatively, D is TRBD2 (6 bases). This CDR3 comprises 15 residues. Trimming removed 5 bases at V and 4 bases at J, with 14 bases between. The germline gives CDR1 KGHSH, CDR2 LQKENI.

This sequence joins TRBV7-6 and TRBJ2-1; tentatively, D is TRBD2 (5 bases). Germline V CDR1 and CDR2: SGHVS, FNYEAQ. Trimming shortened V by 5 bases and J by 0 bases, and 11 bases separated the two germline ends. CDR3 size: 15 residues. CDR3 protein: CASSLAAGSYNEQFF. CDR3 coding DNA: TGTGCCAGCAGCCTGGCTGCGGGCTCCTACAATGAGCAGTTCTTC.

The J gene is TRBJ2-1, the V gene TRBV15; tentative D call: TRBD2 (5 bases). This CDR3 contains 15 residues. The V end was cut by 0 bases, the J end by 3 bases, with 9 bases between. Germline CDR1 is LNHNV and CDR2 is YYDKDF (reference sequence). CDR3 protein: CATSRDRGIYNEQFF. CDR3 sequence (DNA): TGTGCCACCAGCAGAGACCGGGGAATCTACAATGAGCAGTTCTTC.

This clone turned up a few times. This chain links TRBV9 with TRBJ1-1; TRBD1 agrees at 7 bases. The V and J ends lost 5 bases and 1 base, in that order; junction bases with no gene match: 8. The length of the CDR3 is 15 residues. Germline values: CDR1 SGDLS, CDR2 YYNGEE. CDR3 DNA: TGTGCCAGCAGGCGGGACAGCCTAGAGAACACTGAAGCTTTCTTT. Protein: CASRRDSLENTEAFF.

The chain links TRBV15 to TRBJ2-3, with 10 nucleotides matching TRBD2. There are 16 residues in the CDR3. The V and J ends lost 4 bases and 1 base, in that order; junction bases with no gene match: 5. CDR1 LNHNV and CDR2 YYDKDF come from the germline V gene (reference sequence). CDR3 sequence: CATSNGLAAGTDTQYF. As DNA, the CDR3 is TGTGCCACCAGCAACGGACTAGCGGCCGGCACAGATACGCAGTATTTT. Drawing the rest from reference TRBV15 and TRBJ2-3, the complete variable domain is DAMVIQNPRYQVTQFGKPVTLSCSQTLNHNVMYWYQQKSSQAPKLLFHYYDKDFNNEADTPDNFQSRRPNTSFCFLDIRSPGLGDTAMYLCATSNGLAAGTDTQYFGPGTRLTVL.

V gene TRBV6-1 combines with J gene TRBJ1-5; 8 bases match TRBD1. V shed 4 bases and J 0 bases; nucleotides not matched to a gene: 8. CDR1 is MNHNS, CDR2 SASEGT, per germline. There are 17 residues in the CDR3. CDR3 protein: CASSVQRQGSSNQPQHF. The CDR3 DNA reads as TGTGCCAGCAGTGTCCAACGACAGGGGAGTAGCAATCAGCCCCAGCATTTT.

The genes are TRBV9 and TRBJ2-2; 9 bases align to TRBD2. V gave up 3 bases and J gave up 4 bases; unmatched junction bases: 1. The CDR3 runs to 14 residues. CDR1 SGDLS and CDR2 YYNGEE come from the germline V gene. CDR3 DNA sequence: TGTGCCAGCAGCGGTAGCGGGAGCACCGGGGAGCTGTTTTTT. Translation gives CASSGSGSTGELFF. The full variable domain, in which reference TRBV9 and TRBJ2-2 provide the parts outside the CDR3, is DSGVTQTPKHLITATGQRVTLRCSPRSGDLSVYWYQQSLDQGLQFLIQYYNGEERAKGNILERFSAQQFPDLHSELNLSSLELGDSALYFCASSGSGSTGELFFGEGSRLTVL.

The V and J genes are TRBV11-3 and TRBJ2-1; D might be TRBD2 (6 bases). V lost 5 bases to trimming and J lost 5 bases, with 16 bases between them. Germline loops: CDR1 SGHNT, CDR2 YENEEA. The CDR3 is made up of 15 amino acids. The CDR3 loop is CASSTRAGLNNEQFF. CDR3 DNA sequence: TGTGCCAGCAGCACTCGGGCGGGGCTAAACAATGAGCAGTTCTTC.